The 5 T cell receptor beta chains given below trace back to one sample, sequenced in a study of cytomegalovirus exposure and HLA in healthy donors. The protocol was immunoSEQ multiplex PCR, while the TCRdb copy is restricted to in-frame clones and leaves out a portion. The table lists around 150,000 clones, around 90% of them singletons. The sequenced sample consisted of PBMCs. All receptors come from a woman aged 18-29 years in good health and CMV-seropositive.

V and J are TRBV7-2 and TRBJ1-5; the D gene is possibly TRBD1 (5 bases). V lost 5 bases and J 1 base, leaving 12 bases between the germline ends. The germline CDR1 and CDR2 sequences are SGHTA and FQGNSA. The length of the CDR3 is 15 residues. The DNA of the CDR3 is TGTGCCAGCAGCCCCAACAGGATGAGCAATCAGCCCCAGCATTTT. Translation: CASSPNRMSNQPQHF.

The gene calls are TRBV29-1 and TRBJ1-1, with 12 bases lining up with TRBD1. Germline V gene lookup returns CDR1 SQVTM and CDR2 ANQGSEA. J gave up 5 bases and V 6 bases, and 7 bases lay outside the gene matches. The CDR3 has 14 residues. CDR3 in DNA: TGCAGCGTCGGGACAGGGGGCGGTTGGACTGAAGCTTTCTTT. Its protein product is CSVGTGGGWTEAFF. The full variable domain, in which reference TRBV29-1 and TRBJ1-1 provide the parts outside the CDR3, is SAVISQKPSRDICQRGTSLTIQCQVDSQVTMMFWYRQQPGQSLTLIATANQGSEATYESGFVIDKFPISRPNLTFSTLTVSNMSPEDSSIYLCSVGTGGGWTEAFFGQGTRLTVV.

This clone appeared a single time. The CDR3 protein is CASSFSGLSNQPQHF. In nucleotides, the CDR3 is TGTGCCAGCAGCTTTTCGGGACTTAGCAATCAGCCCCAGCATTTT. The genes are TRBV7-2 and TRBJ1-5; possibly TRBD1 for D (5 bases). Per the germline V gene, CDR1 is SGHTA and CDR2 is FQGNSA. Deletions cut 3 bases from V and 0 bases from J, with 9 bases between. The CDR3 has 15 amino acids.

The V gene is TRBV11-2, the J gene TRBJ1-1, with D unclear. Trimming pared 4 bases from V and 0 bases from J, leaving 12 bases between. The CDR3 extends over 15 amino acids. The germline gives CDR1 SGHAT, CDR2 FQNNGV. CDR3: CASSSTVILNTEAFF. CDR3 in DNA: TGTGCCAGCAGCTCTACAGTGATTTTGAACACTGAAGCTTTCTTT.

CDR3 DNA sequence: TGCGCCAGCAGGCGGGGGGCGGTTCGTGACACCGGGGAGCTGTTTTTT. It yields the protein CASRRGAVRDTGELFF. V is TRBV10-2 and J is TRBJ2-2; 8 nucleotides match TRBD2. This CDR3 has 16 amino acids. V lost 6 bases, J lost 3 bases, and 9 bases stayed unmatched. The V gene's germline CDR1 is WSHSY and CDR2 SAAADI.